Following are 25 T cell receptor beta chains from one sample sequenced in a study of monozygotic twins with inflammatory bowel disease. TCRdb processed the 5' RACE reads again and assigns one entry to each CDR3 protein, with no DNA. Recorded here are over 130,000 distinct CDR3 sequences; the top ten clones represent 2% to 3%. Sequencing was done on a sample of blood. These receptors were taken from a human donor with ulcerative colitis or Crohn's disease, or a healthy co-twin of an affected twin (not recorded which).

The CDR3 sequence: CASSRGGGGGHEQFF. V gene TRBV6-1 combines with J gene TRBJ2-1; TCRdb designates TRBD2, a call that cannot be tested without DNA. Germline assignment: CDR1 MNHNS and CDR2 SASEGT. The CDR3 loop spans 15 amino acids.

The chain has TRBV6-1 and TRBJ2-1; with no DNA, the TCRdb D assignment of TRBD1 cannot be verified. The length of the CDR3 is 14 residues. Germline CDR1 is MNHNS and CDR2 is SASEGT. The CDR3 protein is CASSVGGAKNEQFF.

The CDR3 region is CASSDNIHTEAFF. J is TRBJ1-1 and V is TRBV6-4. CDR1 and CDR2 (germline): MRHNA, SNTAGT. This CDR3 is 13 amino acids long.

The V gene is TRBV2, the J gene TRBJ1-1. CDR3 size: 14 residues. Germline V CDR1 and CDR2: SNHLY, FYNNEI. CDR3 residues: CASTQGNLNTEAFF.

The chain combines TRBV20-1 with TRBJ2-1; TCRdb picks TRBD1, but there is no DNA to check that call. This CDR3 spans 14 amino acids. Germline CDR1 and CDR2: DFQATT and SNEGSKA (reference sequence). The CDR3 region is CSARQLTGFMEQFF.

This sequence joins TRBV7-6 and TRBJ2-2. The CDR3 loop spans 15 amino acids. Germline loops: CDR1 SGHVS, CDR2 FNYEAQ. This chain's CDR3 is CASSRAGRGTGELFF.

The CDR3 here is CASSLGLGRGYGYTF. This rearrangement joins TRBV7-6 to TRBJ1-2; TCRdb's assignment of TRBD1 cannot be checked, as there is no DNA. The CDR3 contains 15 residues. CDR1 and CDR2 from the germline V gene are SGHVS and FNYEAQ.

The genes are TRBV7-2 and TRBJ2-7; without DNA, the TCRdb call of TRBD2 cannot be checked. The CDR3 length is 17 residues. CDR1 and CDR2 (germline): SGHTA, FQGNSA. CDR3 loop: CASSLLAGGASSYEQYF.

The chain combines TRBV10-3 with TRBJ1-2; absent DNA, TCRdb's TRBD1 call cannot be checked. Germline V gene data show CDR1 as ENHRY and CDR2 as SYGVKD. This CDR3 contains 14 residues. The chain's CDR3 is CAIRSTGPNYGYTF.

This chain connects TRBV6-5 to TRBJ1-5. The germline V gene has CDR1 MNHEY and CDR2 SVGAGI. This CDR3 spans 13 amino acids. The CDR3 sequence: CASSYSLNQPQHF.

The CDR3 reads CASSLYGTGVAVKNIQYF. The rearrangement uses TRBV5-1 and TRBJ2-4; TCRdb indicates TRBD1, and absent DNA this call remains unverified. The germline CDR1 and CDR2 sequences are SGHRS and YFSETQ. The CDR3 covers 18 residues.

The chain uses TRBV13 and TRBJ2-1; TCRdb returns TRBD1, unconfirmable since there is no DNA. The germline V gene encodes CDR1 PRHDT and CDR2 FYEKMQ (reference sequence). CDR3 length equals 14 residues. This CDR3 reads CASSLGGGRNEQFF.

The chain joins TRBV19 to TRBJ1-2; the D call from TCRdb, TRBD1, cannot be confirmed without DNA. Germline loops: CDR1 LNHDA, CDR2 SQIVND (reference sequence). This CDR3 region has 14 residues. CDR3 loop: CASTESDTSYGYTF.

The chain employs TRBV6-5 and TRBJ2-3. Germline loops: CDR1 MNHEY, CDR2 SVGAGI. The CDR3 runs 11 residues. This CDR3 is CASSWSDTQYF.

The CDR3 sequence: CASSQAEGQNIQYF. The chain employs TRBV4-1 and TRBJ2-4; the D gene TCRdb calls, TRBD1, cannot be checked with no DNA. There are 14 residues in the CDR3. In germline, CDR1 is MGHRA, CDR2 YSYEKL.

V gene TRBV19 combines with J gene TRBJ1-5; checking the TCRdb D call of TRBD1 is not possible without DNA. This CDR3 has 16 residues. Germline CDR1 LNHDA, CDR2 SQIVND (reference sequence). CDR3: CASSIGTGNSNQPQHF.

The chain combines TRBV12-3 or TRBV12-4 with TRBJ1-6; without DNA, the TCRdb call of TRBD1 cannot be checked. This CDR3 is built from 18 residues. CDR3 protein: CASRGITGTSSYNSPLHF.

The V call is TRBV5-6, the J call TRBJ2-7. CDR3 size: 12 residues. Looked up from germline, CDR1 is SGHDT and CDR2 is YYEEEE. The CDR3 region is CASSTISYEQYF. Using reference TRBV5-6 and TRBJ2-7 for the parts outside the CDR3, the full variable domain is DAGVTQSPTHLIKTRGQQVTLRCSPKSGHDTVSWYQQALGQGPQFIFQYYEEEERQRGNFPDRFSGHQFPNYSSELNVNALLLGDSALYLCASSTISYEQYFGPGTRLTVT.

This sequence joins TRBV29-1 and TRBJ1-4. CDR3 length: 15 amino acids. Germline V gene data show CDR1 as SQVTM and CDR2 as ANQGSEA. The CDR3 reads CSVGTGRAKGEKLFF.

The chain uses TRBV6-1 and TRBJ1-5; TCRdb designates TRBD1, a call that cannot be tested without DNA. Germline lookup yields CDR1 MNHNS and CDR2 SASEGT. CDR3 size: 15 residues. The CDR3 loop is CASSEWERSNQPQHF.

The V and J genes are TRBV3-1 and TRBJ1-1. The CDR3 runs to 15 residues. Per the germline V gene, CDR1 is LGHDT and CDR2 is YNNKEL (reference sequence). The CDR3 protein is CASSPRGGIDTEAFF.

The chain recombines TRBV7-2 with TRBJ2-3; TCRdb indicates TRBD2, and absent DNA this call remains unverified. Germline lookup yields CDR1 SGHTA and CDR2 FQGNSA. This CDR3 is built from 16 residues. CDR3 in amino acids: CASSLRLAGGQDTQYF.

V is TRBV20-1 and J is TRBJ2-7; TCRdb returns TRBD2, unconfirmable since there is no DNA. The V gene's germline CDR1 is DFQATT and CDR2 SNEGSKA (reference sequence). The CDR3 totals 14 residues. The chain's CDR3 is CSAGGLAVSYEQYF.

CDR3 residues: CASSSWDPTTDTQYF. The chain is built from TRBV5-1 and TRBJ2-3; the D call of TRBD1 rests on TCRdb alone, since no DNA is present to check it. The CDR3 length is 15 residues. The germline gives CDR1 SGHRS, CDR2 YFSETQ.

The genes are TRBV5-5 and TRBJ2-7; there is no DNA to check the TCRdb D call of TRBD1. Germline V gene data show CDR1 as SGHKS and CDR2 as YYEKEE (reference sequence). The CDR3 has 14 amino acids. The CDR3 here is CASRPVEGSSEQYF.